Included here is one T cell receptor beta chain sequence, with context. Purity (above 95%) was reached by all sorted populations. This sample was included in a study of beta chain features in type 1 diabetes. V gave up 3 bases and J gave up 0 bases, with 11 bases separating them. This CDR3 spans 15 amino acids. The germline V gene encodes CDR1 KGHSH and CDR2 LQKENI. The isolated RNA, all of it, was reverse transcribed, so expressed TCRB transcripts were what got sequenced. Sequenced by immunoSEQ multiplex PCR; TCRdb stores in-frame clones only, minus some. This table has hundreds of thousands of clones, about an eighth appearing once.

Sequencing was carried out using naive CD4+ T cells from blood. V usage is TRBV18 and J usage is TRBJ1-2; the D gene is possibly TRBD1 (5 bases). This TCR derives from a woman aged 18-29 years in good health. The CDR3 loop reads CASSPTDTTNYGYTF. The CDR3 DNA is TGTGCCAGCTCACCTACGGACACGACTAACTATGGCTACACCTTC.